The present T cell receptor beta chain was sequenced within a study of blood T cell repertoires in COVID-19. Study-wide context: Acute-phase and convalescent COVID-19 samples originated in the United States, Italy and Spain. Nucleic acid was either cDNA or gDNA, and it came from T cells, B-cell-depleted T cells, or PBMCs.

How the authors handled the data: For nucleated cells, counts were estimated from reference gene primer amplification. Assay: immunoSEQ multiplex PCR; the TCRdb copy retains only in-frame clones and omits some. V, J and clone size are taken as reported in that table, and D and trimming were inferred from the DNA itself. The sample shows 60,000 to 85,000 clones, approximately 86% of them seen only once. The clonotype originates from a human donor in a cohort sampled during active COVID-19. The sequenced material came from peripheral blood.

The CDR3 loop reads CASSGAGRDTGELFF. CDR3 bases: TGTGCCAGCAGTGGTGCAGGGCGTGACACCGGGGAGCTGTTTTTT. This chain joins TRBV6-4 and TRBJ2-2; weak D call: TRBD1 (5 bases). CDR1 is MRHNA and CDR2 is SNTAGT in the germline V gene. The length of the CDR3 is 15 residues. V was cut by 4 bases and J by 3 bases, with 12 bases left in between.